The 26 T cell receptor beta chains listed next were all sequenced from one sample in a study of T cell repertoires in cytomegalovirus infection. These TCRs' antigens remain unknown. TCRdb re-called the reads with MiXCR, one entry per CDR3 protein. The sample records about 130,000 distinct CDR3 sequences, roughly 25% being singletons. The specimen was PBMCs, sequenced either directly or after in vitro stimulation (not recorded which). Source of these receptors: a human donor in good health (CMV status not recorded). Some clones in this sample may be carry-over from other donors' samples.

This clonotype was counted only a few times. This chain connects TRBV6-5 to TRBJ2-7; weak D call: TRBD2 (6 bases). The CDR3 contains 17 residues. V gave up 0 bases and J gave up 1 base, with 16 bases separating them. The germline V gene encodes CDR1 MNHEY and CDR2 SVGAGI. The CDR3 is CASSYSSGAGFSYEQYF. In DNA form, the CDR3 reads TGTGCCAGCAGTTACTCCTCGGGAGCGGGCTTTTCCTACGAGCAGTACTTC.

The gene calls are TRBV28 and TRBJ1-4; perhaps TRBD1 as D (6 bases). Germline assignment: CDR1 MDHEN and CDR2 SYDVKM. Between the trimmed V and J ends, which lost 6 bases and 5 bases, there was a span of 16 bases. The CDR3 runs to 15 residues. The CDR3 spells CASSSQGTGNEKLFF. The CDR3, as DNA: TGTGCCAGCAGCTCACAGGGAACGGGGAATGAAAAACTGTTTTTT.

The chain uses TRBV20-1 and TRBJ2-5; 12 bases align to TRBD2. The V gene's germline CDR1 is DFQATT and CDR2 SNEGSKA (reference sequence). The CDR3 covers 15 residues. V lost 2 bases and J lost 7; bases outside the gene matches: 8. The CDR3 here is CSARQRLAGDGTQYF. DNA of the CDR3: TGCAGTGCTAGACAAAGACTAGCGGGAGATGGGACCCAGTACTTC.

The J gene is TRBJ1-2, the V gene TRBV30; 7 positions agree with TRBD1. The ends lost 7 bases at V and 8 bases at J; junction bases unmatched: 4. CDR1 and CDR2 (germline): GTSNPN, SVGIG (reference sequence). The CDR3 loop spans 10 amino acids. The CDR3 sequence: CAYYRGGYTF. The CDR3 DNA reads as TGTGCCTATTACAGGGGAGGCTACACCTTC.

Here the CDR3 DNA reads TGTGCCAGCAGTGAAGCGGTGACTCTTAATGAAAAACTGTTTTTT. Translation gives CASSEAVTLNEKLFF. The rearrangement uses TRBV2 and TRBJ1-4, with D unclear. The germline V and J ends were trimmed by 0 bases and 4 bases, with 9 bases remaining between them. CDR1 and CDR2 (germline): SNHLY, FYNNEI. The CDR3 length is 15 residues.

This clonotype turned up a few times. The genes are TRBV12-5 and TRBJ1-6, with 10 nucleotides matching TRBD1. Germline-derived CDR1 and CDR2 are LGHNT and FRNRAP. The junction had 8 bases not matched to a gene; V was cut back by 3 bases and J by 9 bases. The CDR3 contains 16 residues. The CDR3 DNA sequence: TGTGCTAGTGGTTTTGGGACGGGACAGGGGATTTCACCCCTCCACTTT. Protein product: CASGFGTGQGISPLHF. Supplemented by reference TRBV12-5 and TRBJ1-6, the full variable domain reads DARVTQTPRHKVTEMGQEVTMRCQPILGHNTVFWYRQTMMQGLELLAYFRNRAPLDDSGMPKDRFSAEMPDATLATLKIQPSEPRDSAVYFCASGFGTGQGISPLHFGNGTRLTVT.

This chain uses TRBV28 with TRBJ2-7; TRBD2 agrees at 10 bases. Per the germline V gene, CDR1 is MDHEN and CDR2 is SYDVKM. The junction had 3 bases not matched to a gene; V was cut back by 1 base and J by 0 bases. The CDR3 consists of 16 residues. In nucleotides, the CDR3 is TGTGCCAGCAGTTTATTGGCTAGCGGGAGCTCCTACGAGCAGTACTTC. It is translated as CASSLLASGSSYEQYF.

This clonotype was observed many times. The chain is built from TRBV12-3 or TRBV12-4 and TRBJ2-3; a weak D match, TRBD1 (5 bases). V was shortened by 2 bases and J by 6 bases, with 9 bases between the two germline ends. The length of the CDR3 is 13 residues. DNA for the CDR3: TGTGCCAGCAGTTTATTTGGGGCGGATACGCAGTATTTT. Amino acids: CASSLFGADTQYF.

This clonotype was observed at least ten times. The chain combines TRBV7-2 with TRBJ2-5; 8 bases are a match to TRBD2. V lost 7 bases to trimming and J lost 2 bases; unmatched junction nucleotides: 9. There are 15 residues in the CDR3. Per germline, CDR1 SGHTA and CDR2 FQGNSA. The DNA for the CDR3 is TGTGCCAGCACCTCGGGGAGCGGGAGACAAGAGACCCAGTACTTC. Translating gives CASTSGSGRQETQYF.

This clonotype qualifies as medium-sized. The chain recombines TRBV18 with TRBJ2-7; 7 bases match TRBD1. The V and J ends lost 3 bases and 4 bases, in that order; junction bases with no gene match: 9. Looked up from germline, CDR1 is KGHSH and CDR2 is LQKENI. The CDR3 length is 15 residues. CDR3 DNA sequence: TGTGCCAGCTCACCGGGACAGAGAAGGCCGTACGAGCAGTACGTC. Residues: CASSPGQRRPYEQYV.

The J gene is TRBJ2-7, the V gene TRBV11-1; D is possibly TRBD1 or TRBD2 (6 bases each). The CDR3 has 14 amino acids. V gave up 2 bases and J gave up 4 bases, with 12 bases separating them. CDR1 is SGHAT and CDR2 is FQDESV in the germline V gene (reference sequence). CDR3 bases: TGTGCCAGCAGCTTAACCGGGGGCCCTTACGAGCAGTACTTC. This codes for CASSLTGGPYEQYF.

The V and J genes are TRBV6-5 and TRBJ2-1, with D hard to call. The germline V gene encodes CDR1 MNHEY and CDR2 SVGAGI. There are 15 residues in the CDR3. V was trimmed by 5 bases and J by 4 bases, leaving 15 bases between them. CDR3 region: CASSIVGNGYNEQFF. In DNA form, the CDR3 reads TGTGCCAGCAGTATCGTGGGAAACGGTTACAATGAGCAGTTCTTC.

This clonotype appeared a single time. This rearrangement joins TRBV5-1 to TRBJ2-1; 9 positions agree with TRBD2. V lost 2 bases to trimming and J lost 6 bases; unmatched junction nucleotides: 6. Germline V gene sequence: CDR1 SGHRS, CDR2 YFSETQ. The CDR3 is 15 amino acids. CDR3 amino acids: CASSLRLAGTNEQFF. The DNA for the CDR3 is TGCGCCAGCAGCTTACGGCTAGCGGGGACCAATGAGCAGTTCTTC.

This clonotype came up many times. This chain links TRBV7-9 with TRBJ2-1, with 7 nucleotides matching TRBD2. CDR3 length: 16 residues. Germline CDR1 is SEHNR and CDR2 is FQNEAQ (reference sequence). With V trimmed by 5 bases and J by 0 bases, 7 bases remained unmatched. The CDR3 DNA follows: TGTGCCAGCAGCCTAGTAGCGGGCCGCTCCTACAATGAGCAGTTCTTC. Residues: CASSLVAGRSYNEQFF.

This clonotype was counted at least ten times. The chain is built from TRBV11-3 and TRBJ2-3; TRBD2 agrees at 11 bases. Germline assignment: CDR1 SGHNT and CDR2 YENEEA. The CDR3 is made up of 17 amino acids. Trimming cost V 5 bases and J 4 bases; bases outside gene matches: 11. Here the CDR3 reads CASSPGTSGAKADTQYF. CDR3 nucleotides: TGTGCCAGCAGCCCCGGGACTAGCGGAGCCAAGGCAGATACGCAGTATTTT. The whole variable domain, filled in from reference TRBV11-3 and TRBJ2-3, reads EAGVVQSPRYKIIEKKQPVAFWCNPISGHNTLYWYLQNLGQGPELLIRYENEEAVDDSQLPKDRFSAERLKGVDSTLKIQPAELGDSAVYLCASSPGTSGAKADTQYFGPGTRLTVL.

As to this clonotype: In this CDR3 the conserved last residue, phenylalanine or tryptophan, is missing, so a read error is likely. This chain links TRBV20-1 with TRBJ1-1; D not resolved. The germline V and J ends were trimmed by 2 bases and 0 bases, with 7 bases remaining between them. The CDR3 extends over 13 amino acids. Germline CDR1 DFQATT, CDR2 SNEGSKA (reference sequence). CDR3 region: CSARQAMNTEAFL. The CDR3 nucleotides read TGCAGTGCTAGACAGGCCATGAACACTGAAGCTTTCCTT.

This clonotype was observed a few times. The chain is built from TRBV20-1 and TRBJ2-1, with 13 bases matching TRBD2. V was pared by 1 base and J by 9 bases, with 3 bases of the junction left unmatched. The CDR3 loop spans 14 amino acids. CDR1 is DFQATT and CDR2 is SNEGSKA in the germline V gene (reference sequence). The CDR3 nucleotides are TGCAGTGCTAGAGGACTAGCGGGAGGAGGTGAGCAGTTCTTC. It is translated as CSARGLAGGGEQFF.

There are many counts of this clonotype. The CDR3 spells CASSLASGRAFTDTQYF. In DNA form, the CDR3 reads TGTGCCAGCAGCTTAGCCAGCGGAAGAGCCTTCACAGATACGCAGTATTTT. The chain couples TRBV7-2 to TRBJ2-3; tentative D call: TRBD2 (5 bases). Germline CDR1 reads SGHTA; CDR2 reads FQGNSA. Trimming took 0 bases from V and 2 from J, leaving 15 bases between them. The CDR3 length is 17 residues.

The gene calls are TRBV7-8 and TRBJ2-2; TRBD2 matches 13 bases. The CDR3 runs 16 residues. Germline trimming cut 5 bases from V and 8 bases from J; bases unmatched to any gene: 8. CDR1 is SGHVS, CDR2 FQNEAQ, per germline. As DNA, the CDR3 is TGTGCCAGCAGCCAGGGACTAGCGGGATTACCGGGGGAGCTGTTTTTT. This codes for CASSQGLAGLPGELFF.

This sequence joins TRBV12-3 or TRBV12-4 and TRBJ1-6, with D possibly being TRBD1 (6 bases). The CDR3 length is 15 residues. Trimming stripped 3 bases from V and 7 bases from J, with 13 bases between. This chain's CDR3 is CASSLMDSYNSPLHF. As DNA, the CDR3 is TGTGCCAGCAGTTTGATGGACAGCTACAATTCACCCCTCCACTTT.

This clonotype was counted a few times. V usage is TRBV4-1 and J usage is TRBJ1-5, with D possibly TRBD1 on 6 matching bases. Germline assignment: CDR1 MGHRA and CDR2 YSYEKL. The CDR3 totals 15 residues. Trimming removed 1 base at V and 5 bases at J, with 12 bases between. In nucleotides, the CDR3 is TGCGCCAGCAGCCAAGGGGAGAACAGGGATCAGCCCCAGCATTTT. This sequence encodes CASSQGENRDQPQHF.

This clonotype has ten or more counts. This chain links TRBV6-2 or TRBV6-3 with TRBJ2-7, with D hard to call. Germline V gene data show CDR1 as MNHEY and CDR2 as SVGEGT. The CDR3 covers 12 residues. Trimming took 2 bases from V and 4 from J, leaving 6 bases between them. The CDR3 reads CASSYGRYEQYF. The CDR3 DNA is TGTGCCAGCAGTTACGGCAGGTACGAGCAGTACTTC.

This clonotype was seen at least ten times. The rearrangement uses TRBV12-5 and TRBJ2-1, with D perhaps TRBD1 (5 bases). Germline CDR1 is LGHNT and CDR2 is FRNRAP. This CDR3 has 16 residues. The V end was cut by 1 base, the J end by 5 bases, with 15 bases between. CDR3 sequence: CASGLGQIRVDNEQFF. The CDR3 nucleotides read TGTGCTAGTGGTTTGGGACAGATAAGGGTGGACAATGAGCAGTTCTTC.

A remark on this clonotype: As the CDR3 is not closed by the conserved phenylalanine or tryptophan, this likely results from a read error. This chain links TRBV20-1 with TRBJ2-1; D is possibly TRBD1 (6 bases). The germline V gene has CDR1 DFQATT and CDR2 SNEGSKA (reference sequence). Trimming pared 3 bases from V and 1 base from J, leaving 7 bases between. The CDR3 is 13 amino acids. For the CDR3, the DNA is TGCAGTGCTAGGGGGGCTTCCTACAATGAGCAGTTCTCC. Protein: CSARGASYNEQFS.

There are many counts of this clonotype. The chain couples TRBV7-2 to TRBJ2-1; 11 bases line up with TRBD2. Trimming removed 10 bases from V and 2 bases from J; junction bases left unmatched: 1. The CDR3 totals 13 residues. The germline CDR1 and CDR2 sequences are SGHTA and FQGNSA. The CDR3 coding sequence is TGTGCCACGACTAGCGGGACCTACAATGAGCAGTTCTTC. This gives the protein CATTSGTYNEQFF.

This clonotype has only a few counts. The chain combines TRBV19 with TRBJ1-2; no clear D. The germline gives CDR1 LNHDA, CDR2 SQIVND (reference sequence). The length of the CDR3 is 15 residues. The V end was cut by 8 bases, the J end by 0 bases, with 16 bases between. CDR3 in amino acids: CASREQGPSNYGYTF. The CDR3 DNA is TGTGCCAGTCGGGAACAAGGCCCCTCTAACTATGGCTACACCTTC.